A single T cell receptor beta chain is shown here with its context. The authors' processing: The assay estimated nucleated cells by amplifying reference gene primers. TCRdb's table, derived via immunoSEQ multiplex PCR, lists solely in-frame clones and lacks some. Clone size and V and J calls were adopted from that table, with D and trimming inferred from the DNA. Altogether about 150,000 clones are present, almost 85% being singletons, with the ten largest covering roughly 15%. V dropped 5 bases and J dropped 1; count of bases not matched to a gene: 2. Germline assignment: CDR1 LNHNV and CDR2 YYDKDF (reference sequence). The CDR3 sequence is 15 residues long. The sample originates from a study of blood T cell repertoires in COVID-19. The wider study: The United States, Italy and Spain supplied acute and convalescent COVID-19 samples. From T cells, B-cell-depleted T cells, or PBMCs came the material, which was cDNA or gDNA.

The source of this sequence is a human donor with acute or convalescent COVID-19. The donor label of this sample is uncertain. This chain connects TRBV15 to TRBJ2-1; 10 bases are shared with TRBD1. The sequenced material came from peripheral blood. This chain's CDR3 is CATSEGQGSYNEQFF. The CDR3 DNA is TGTGCCACCAGCGAGGGACAGGGGTCCTACAATGAGCAGTTCTTC.